The present entry profiles one TCR beta chain with its context. Antigen unknown. This sample is part of a study of cytomegalovirus exposure and HLA in healthy donors. Points from the study as a whole: Most TCR sequences were uncommon, yet certain public TCRs appeared in many donors. Diagnosis of cytomegalovirus status made by the classifier reportedly showed high specificity and sensitivity.

Trimming removed 4 bases at V and 2 bases at J, with 13 bases between. This CDR3 contains 15 residues. CDR1 is SGDLS and CDR2 is YYNGEE in the germline V gene. Assay: immunoSEQ multiplex PCR; the TCRdb copy retains only in-frame clones and omits some. The sample contains about 78,000 clones, 90% to 96% of which appear only once. Specimen: PBMCs. The receptor was isolated from a man between 18 and 35 years old in good health and CMV-seropositive. V gene TRBV9 combines with J gene TRBJ2-1; TRBD2 might be the D (5 bases). The CDR3 bases are TGTGCCAGCAGCACCACGGGCGGGCCCTACAATGAGCAGTTCTTC. It encodes CASSTTGGPYNEQFF.